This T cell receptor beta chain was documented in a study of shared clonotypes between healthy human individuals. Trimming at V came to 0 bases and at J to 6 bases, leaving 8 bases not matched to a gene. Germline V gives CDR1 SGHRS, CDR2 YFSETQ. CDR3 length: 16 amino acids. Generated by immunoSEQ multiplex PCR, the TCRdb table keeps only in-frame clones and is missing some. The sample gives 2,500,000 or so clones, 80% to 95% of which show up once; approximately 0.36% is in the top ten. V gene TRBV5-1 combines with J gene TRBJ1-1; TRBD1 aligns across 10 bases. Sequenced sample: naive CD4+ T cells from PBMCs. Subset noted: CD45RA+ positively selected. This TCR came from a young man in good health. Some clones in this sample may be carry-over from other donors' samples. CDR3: CASSLAGGQGIAEAFF. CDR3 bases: TGCGCCAGCAGCTTGGCCGGGGGACAGGGGATCGCTGAAGCTTTCTTT. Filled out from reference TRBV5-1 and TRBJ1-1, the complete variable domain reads KAGVTQTPRYLIKTRGQQVTLSCSPISGHRSVSWYQQTPGQGLQFLFEYFSETQRNKGNFPGRFSGRQFSNSRSEMNVSTLELGDSALYLCASSLAGGQGIAEAFFGQGTRLTVV.